The text below deals with one T cell receptor (beta chain). This clonotype was detected ten times or more. The antigen it binds to is not known. Base-call qualities are not available, and no considerably larger clone is one nucleotide away. CDR1 is given as SGHRS and CDR2 as YFSETQ, both from the germline V gene. There are 11 amino acids in the CDR3, from cysteine to phenylalanine inclusive. The only DNA kept is the CDR3, 33 bases in frame from the first base. The junction shows trimming of 4 bases on V and 6 bases on J, plus 6 bases between the germline ends. This specimen's treatment or condition label, per the study, means: allogeneic hematopoietic cell transplantation with graft depleted of TCRalphabeta T cells and CD19 B cells. Transplant recipients were children who received TCRalphabeta/CD19-depleted allogeneic hematopoietic cell grafts. These data originate in a study of T-cell reconstitution after alpha-beta-depleted transplantation in children (dated by TCRdb to about 2016). As for the study more broadly: T-cell immune reconstitution after TCRalphabeta/CD19-depleted allogeneic hematopoietic cell transplantation in children was quantitatively tracked in the study by means of TCR repertoire profiling. What the study reported, not specific to this receptor: The frequencies of hyperexpanded clones fell over the following months, and after one year, T-cell counts and TCRbeta diversity were mostly attributed to newly produced T cells. In some patients, high TCRbeta diversity at day 60 was attributed to recipient T cells and intrathymic progenitors that had survived conditioning. The apparently early alphabetaT-cell count recovery about two months after transplant was reportedly dependent on only several hundred rapidly expanded clones derived from non-depleted graft cells.

Library prep was done by PCR. Sequencer: Illumina HiSeq 2500. Molecular barcoding was employed in the preparation of TCR libraries, with unique molecular identifiers being used to normalize TCRbeta repertoire quantification. The raw public reads went through TCRdb reprocessing: fastp at Q25, MiXCR clone calling, in-frame beta chains kept. Rows merge per CDR3 protein into single entries with the most common DNA and genes. This sample has hundreds of thousands of distinct CDR3 sequences in its table, and 13% of those were observed once. 0.79% of the sample rests with the top ten. Source: PBMCs, taken before TCRalphabeta/CD19-depleted stem cell transplant. The receptor chain draws on TRBV5-1 and TRBJ2-3; there is no confident call for the D gene. The source is a girl between 2 and 10 years old with congenital amegakaryocytic thrombocytopenia, due to receive a stem cell transplant. The CDR3 region: CASSRSDTQYF. The base sequence is TGCGCCAGCAGCCGTAGCGATACGCAGTATTTT.